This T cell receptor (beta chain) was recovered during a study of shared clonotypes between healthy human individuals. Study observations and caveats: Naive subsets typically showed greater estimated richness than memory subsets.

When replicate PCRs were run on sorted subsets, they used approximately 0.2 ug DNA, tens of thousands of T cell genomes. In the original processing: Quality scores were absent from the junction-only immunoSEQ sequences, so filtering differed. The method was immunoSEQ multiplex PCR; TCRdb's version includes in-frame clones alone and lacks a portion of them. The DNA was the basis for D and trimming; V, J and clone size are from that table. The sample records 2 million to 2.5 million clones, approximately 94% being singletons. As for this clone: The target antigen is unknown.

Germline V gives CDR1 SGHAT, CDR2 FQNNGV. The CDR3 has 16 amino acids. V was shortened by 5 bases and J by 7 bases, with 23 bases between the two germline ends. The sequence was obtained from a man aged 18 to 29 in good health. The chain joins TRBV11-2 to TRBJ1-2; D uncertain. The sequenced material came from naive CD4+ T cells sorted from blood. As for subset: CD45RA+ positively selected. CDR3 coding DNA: TGTGCCAGCAGCACGAGGAGTGGAGGTTCCATCGGTGGCTACACCTTC. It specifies CASSTRSGGSIGGYTF.